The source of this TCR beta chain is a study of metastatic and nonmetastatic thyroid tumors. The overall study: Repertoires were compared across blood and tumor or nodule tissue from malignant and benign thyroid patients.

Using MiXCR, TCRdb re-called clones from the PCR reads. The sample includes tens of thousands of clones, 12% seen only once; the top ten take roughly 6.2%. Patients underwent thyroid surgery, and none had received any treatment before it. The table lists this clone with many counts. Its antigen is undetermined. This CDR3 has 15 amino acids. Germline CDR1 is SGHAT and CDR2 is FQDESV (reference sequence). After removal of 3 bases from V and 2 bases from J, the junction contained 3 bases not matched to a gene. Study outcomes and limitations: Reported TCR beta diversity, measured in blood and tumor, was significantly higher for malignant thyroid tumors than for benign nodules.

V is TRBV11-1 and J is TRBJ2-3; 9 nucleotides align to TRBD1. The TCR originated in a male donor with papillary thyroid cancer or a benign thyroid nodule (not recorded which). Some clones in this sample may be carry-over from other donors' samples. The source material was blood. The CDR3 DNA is TGTGCCAGCAGCTTCCGGACAGGGGCCACAGATACGCAGTATTTT. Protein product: CASSFRTGATDTQYF.